The present entry profiles one TCR beta chain with its context. Germline assignment: CDR1 WSHSY and CDR2 SAAADI. This CDR3 comprises 16 residues. Trimming cost V 2 bases and J 6 bases; bases outside gene matches: 9. Sequencing used immunoSEQ multiplex PCR; TCRdb keeps in-frame clones, though not all of them. This table has hundreds of thousands of clones, around 82% appearing once. The sample originates from a study of blood T cell repertoires in COVID-19. As for the study in general: Samples taken during acute and convalescent COVID-19 were collected in the United States, Italy and Spain.

The clonotype originates from an elderly man with acute or convalescent COVID-19. The V call is TRBV10-2, the J call TRBJ2-7; 11 bases align to TRBD1. The specimen sequenced was peripheral blood. DNA of the CDR3: TGCGCCAGCAGTGAGCCAGGGACAGGGGGTAGTTTCGAGCAGTACTTC. This encodes CASSEPGTGGSFEQYF.